Below, 31 T cell receptor beta chains from the same sample are listed, as sequenced in a study of blood T cell repertoires in COVID-19. Assay used: immunoSEQ multiplex PCR; TCRdb lists only in-frame clones, some missing. This table has 50,000 to 60,000 clones, about 88% appearing once. The sample taken for sequencing was peripheral blood. These receptors came from a human donor in a cohort sampled during active COVID-19.

This sequence joins TRBV19 and TRBJ2-6, with 9 bases matching TRBD1. The CDR3 loop spans 17 amino acids. The germline gives CDR1 LNHDA, CDR2 SQIVND (reference sequence). J was trimmed by 1 base and V by 5 bases; bases with no gene match: 6. CDR3 sequence (DNA): TGTGCCAGTAGTCTTAGGACAGGGGCGTCTGGGGCCAACGTCCTGACTTTC. This sequence encodes CASSLRTGASGANVLTF.

The chain has TRBV7-6 and TRBJ2-7; D not certain. The CDR3 runs 11 residues. Trimming took 11 bases from V and 0 from J, leaving 8 bases between them. Germline assignment: CDR1 SGHVS and CDR2 FNYEAQ. CDR3 in DNA: TGTGCCGGAGAATCCTCCTACGAGCAGTACTTC. Encoded protein: CAGESSYEQYF.

This clone was seen more than once but under ten times. At one of its ends the junction is not consistent with the germline gene, which may arise from a read error. The CDR3 DNA reads as TGTGCCAGCAGCCTAGCGGGGGGGCCCGGGGAGCTGTTTTTT. This encodes CASSLAGGPGELFF. The rearrangement joins TRBV7-9 to TRBJ2-2; 12 bases are shared with TRBD2. The CDR3 sequence is 14 residues long. Looked up from germline, CDR1 is SEHNR and CDR2 is FQNEAQ (reference sequence). Full variable domain (outside the CDR3, taken from reference TRBV7-9 and TRBJ2-2): DTGVSQNPRHKITKRGQNVTFRCDPISEHNRLYWYRQTLGQGPEFLTYFQNEAQLEKSRLLSDRFSAERPKGSFSTLEIQRTEQGDSAMYLCASSLAGGPGELFFGEGSRLTVL.

DNA for the CDR3: TGTGCCAGCAGGACCGGTAGACAGCTGAACACTGAAGCTTTCTTT. It codes for CASRTGRQLNTEAFF. The chain links TRBV2 to TRBJ1-1; D possibly corresponds to TRBD1 (5 bases). There are 15 residues in the CDR3. Germline V gives CDR1 SNHLY, CDR2 FYNNEI. V gave up 6 bases and J gave up 0 bases, with 14 bases separating them.

V usage is TRBV29-1 and J usage is TRBJ2-6, with a weak D call TRBD2 (5 bases). V dropped 7 bases and J dropped 3 bases, with 16 bases sitting between them. The CDR3 contains 15 residues. CDR1 and CDR2 from the germline V gene are SQVTM and ANQGSEA. The CDR3 coding sequence is TGCAGCGCCTTCGCGGCCGAGGGTGGGGCCAACGTCCTGACTTTC. Residues: CSAFAAEGGANVLTF.

This clone occurred once. The chain joins TRBV7-3 to TRBJ2-2; 7 nucleotides agree with TRBD2. V shed 5 bases, J shed 4 bases, and the junction held 10 bases outside the gene matches. This CDR3 has 16 amino acids. Germline V gives CDR1 SGHTA, CDR2 FQGTGA. CDR3 in amino acids: CASSRPTPGGTGELFF. The CDR3 nucleotides are TGTGCCAGCAGCCGCCCCACGCCGGGGGGCACCGGGGAGCTGTTTTTT.

The V call is TRBV27, the J call TRBJ1-2; 9 positions match TRBD1. The CDR3 sequence is 13 residues long. J lost 4 bases, V lost 5 bases, and 2 bases had no gene match. Germline V lookup: CDR1 MNHEY, CDR2 SMNVEV (reference sequence). The DNA of the CDR3 is TGTGCCAGCAGTCGACAGGGGGGCTATGGCTACACCTTC. It specifies CASSRQGGYGYTF.

The rearrangement joins TRBV3-1 (or the pseudogene TRBV3-2) to TRBJ2-7; 7 bases fit TRBD2. Germline V gives CDR1 LGHDT, CDR2 YNNKEL (reference sequence). The J segment lost 0 bases and the V segment lost 2 bases, leaving 1 base of the junction unmatched. This CDR3 comprises 14 residues. The CDR3 DNA sequence: TGTGCCAGCAGCCAAAGCGGGGTCTCCTACGAGCAGTACTTC. This translates into CASSQSGVSYEQYF.

A few counts support this clone. The chain combines TRBV6-6 with TRBJ2-3; possibly TRBD1 for D (6 bases). Germline V gene sequence: CDR1 MNHNY, CDR2 SVGAGI (reference sequence). Deletions cut 8 bases from V and 2 bases from J, with 11 bases between. The CDR3 consists of 13 residues. In nucleotides, the CDR3 is TGTGCCAGCCGGGACACATACACAGATACGCAGTATTTT. This codes for CASRDTYTDTQYF.

The V gene is TRBV4-3, the J gene TRBJ1-1, with D possibly being TRBD1 (6 bases). The CDR3 runs 16 residues. The germline CDR1 and CDR2 sequences are LGHNA and YSLEER. Deletions cut 1 base from V and 1 base from J, with 13 bases between. The CDR3 DNA follows: TGCGCCAGCAGCCAAGGGAACCGGGACAAGAACACTGAAGCTTTCTTT. Its protein is CASSQGNRDKNTEAFF.

The chain links TRBV6-1 to TRBJ2-1, with TRBD2 identical over 13 bases. V gave up 3 bases and J gave up 9 bases; unmatched junction bases: 8. The CDR3 has 16 residues. The germline CDR1 and CDR2 sequences are MNHNS and SASEGT. The CDR3 region has the DNA TGTGCCAGCAGTGAGTCGCGACTAGCGGGGGGAAGTGAGCAGTTCTTC. Amino acids: CASSESRLAGGSEQFF.

The chain recombines TRBV6-2 or TRBV6-3 with TRBJ2-2; 11 nucleotides match TRBD2. CDR1 MNHEY and CDR2 SVGEGT come from the germline V gene. This CDR3 is built from 16 residues. V was clipped by 4 bases and J by 4 bases; unmatched bases: 5. CDR3: CASSWASGRFTGELFF. CDR3 coding DNA: TGTGCCAGCAGTTGGGCTAGCGGGAGGTTCACCGGGGAGCTGTTTTTT.

The V gene is TRBV3-1 (or the pseudogene TRBV3-2), the J gene TRBJ1-1; TRBD1 is a possible D gene (5 bases). V was pared by 3 bases and J by 5 bases, with 13 bases between. This CDR3 is 14 amino acids long. Germline CDR1 reads LGHDT; CDR2 reads YNNKEL (reference sequence). The CDR3 region is CASSHGGARTEAFF. Written as DNA, the CDR3 is TGTGCCAGCAGCCACGGAGGGGCTAGGACTGAAGCTTTCTTT.

This chain links TRBV7-2 with TRBJ2-3; 9 positions agree with TRBD2. The CDR3 contains 16 residues. Germline-derived CDR1 and CDR2 are SGHTA and FQGNSA. Unmatched junction bases numbered 10, after V lost 6 bases and J lost 3 bases. The CDR3 protein is CASSVMGTSRTDTQYF. The CDR3 nucleotides read TGTGCCAGCAGTGTAATGGGGACTAGCCGGACAGATACGCAGTATTTT.

V is TRBV5-1 and J is TRBJ1-1, with D possibly being TRBD1 (5 bases). From germline, CDR1 is SGHRS and CDR2 YFSETQ. The CDR3 extends over 16 amino acids. The germline V and J ends were trimmed by 4 bases and 1 base, with 17 bases remaining between them. The CDR3 DNA sequence: TGCGCCAGCAGCCCGCGTTTGAGACAGCAGAACACTGAAGCTTTCTTT. It specifies CASSPRLRQQNTEAFF.

The chain combines TRBV5-1 with TRBJ1-1; 7 bases are shared with TRBD1. Per the germline V gene, CDR1 is SGHRS and CDR2 is YFSETQ. CDR3 length: 14 amino acids. Unmatched junction bases numbered 3, after V lost 0 bases and J lost 4 bases. CDR3 nucleotides: TGCGCCAGCAGCTTGGGGGACAGAACCACTGAAGCTTTCTTT. This encodes CASSLGDRTTEAFF.

The chain combines TRBV5-6 with TRBJ2-5; 12 positions agree with TRBD2. With 1 base clipped from V and 5 bases from J, the junction kept 9 bases outside the gene matches. The CDR3 contains 17 residues. The V gene's germline CDR1 is SGHDT and CDR2 YYEEEE. Here the CDR3 reads CASSLTSGRSREETQYF. CDR3 nucleotide sequence: TGTGCCAGCAGCTTGACTAGCGGGAGGAGTAGGGAGGAGACCCAGTACTTC.

The chain employs TRBV30 and TRBJ2-7, with TRBD1 matching 11 bases. Germline lookup yields CDR1 GTSNPN and CDR2 SVGIG (reference sequence). This CDR3 comprises 14 residues. V shed 2 bases, J shed 5 bases, and the junction held 5 bases outside the gene matches. The CDR3 sequence is CAWSTGQGADEQYF. The CDR3 region has the DNA TGTGCCTGGAGTACCGGACAGGGGGCCGACGAGCAGTACTTC.

The chain has TRBV6-5 and TRBJ1-5; D may be TRBD1 (5 bases). The length of the CDR3 is 13 residues. V dropped 8 bases and J dropped 7 bases, with 15 bases sitting between them. The V gene's germline CDR1 is MNHEY and CDR2 SVGAGI. The DNA for the CDR3 is TGTGCCAGCTCGAAGGCAGGGTTCCAGCCCCAGCATTTT. Encoded protein: CASSKAGFQPQHF.

The genes are TRBV5-5 and TRBJ1-2, with 7 bases that match TRBD1. This CDR3 comprises 17 residues. Per the germline V gene, CDR1 is SGHKS and CDR2 is YYEKEE (reference sequence). V was pared by 3 bases and J by 1 base, with 12 bases of the junction left unmatched. CDR3 in amino acids: CASSSGTDFTLNYGYTF. The CDR3 coding sequence is TGTGCCAGCAGCTCCGGGACAGACTTCACCCTTAACTATGGCTACACCTTC.

The chain couples TRBV4-1 to TRBJ1-5; D may be TRBD1 (6 bases). Germline CDR1 reads MGHRA; CDR2 reads YSYEKL. The CDR3 totals 17 residues. V lost 4 bases to trimming and J lost 6 bases, with 22 bases between them. CDR3 nucleotides: TGCGCCAGCAGCCCATATCTATCCGGACAGCGTTCTCAGCCCCAGCATTTT. Protein: CASSPYLSGQRSQPQHF.

The table lists this clone with a count of one. The chain joins TRBV6-5 to TRBJ1-3; D is possibly TRBD1 (5 bases). V shed 6 bases and J shed 2 bases, with 11 bases lying between them. Germline CDR1 is MNHEY and CDR2 is SVGAGI. The CDR3 sequence is 14 residues long. CDR3 nucleotides: TGTGCCAGCAGCGTCGCGGGGCCTGGAAACACCATATATTTT. Protein: CASSVAGPGNTIYF.

The chain combines TRBV14 with TRBJ1-1, with D possibly being TRBD1 (5 bases). V lost 4 bases and J lost 7, with 16 bases in between. This CDR3 is 14 amino acids long. Germline lookup yields CDR1 SGHDN and CDR2 FVKESK. CDR3 nucleotides: TGTGCCAGCAGCCCCATGGGGCCTGTGGATGAAGCTTTCTTT. Translation gives CASSPMGPVDEAFF.

This chain connects TRBV4-1 to TRBJ2-3, with D hard to call. The CDR3 consists of 16 residues. Trimming took off 0 bases at V and 1 base at J, with 11 bases between the two ends. Germline loops: CDR1 MGHRA, CDR2 YSYEKL. CDR3 loop: CASSQDNSGGTDTQYF. The CDR3 nucleotides read TGCGCCAGCAGCCAAGATAATAGTGGAGGCACAGATACGCAGTATTTT.

J is TRBJ1-2 and V is TRBV7-2; D perhaps matches TRBD1 (6 bases). Germline V gives CDR1 SGHTA, CDR2 FQGNSA. CDR3 length: 13 residues. The V end was cut by 4 bases, the J end by 4 bases, with 10 bases between. The CDR3 reads CASSSTGPYGYTF. As DNA, the CDR3 is TGTGCCAGCAGCTCGACAGGCCCCTATGGCTACACCTTC.

V and J are TRBV5-1 and TRBJ2-7; 9 bases fit TRBD2. The V gene's germline CDR1 is SGHRS and CDR2 YFSETQ. V shed 0 bases, J shed 6 bases, and the junction held 4 bases outside the gene matches. The CDR3 has 14 amino acids. The CDR3: CASSLALAGREQYF. The CDR3 DNA reads as TGCGCCAGCAGCTTGGCCCTAGCGGGGCGCGAGCAGTACTTC.

The V and J genes are TRBV10-1 and TRBJ1-5, with TRBD1 matching over 8 bases. CDR3 size: 14 residues. The V gene's germline CDR1 is WNHNN and CDR2 SYGVQD (reference sequence). After removal of 6 bases from V and 7 bases from J, the junction contained 8 bases not matched to a gene. CDR3 protein: CASRFRTGLQPQHF. DNA for the CDR3: TGCGCCAGCAGATTTCGGACAGGGTTGCAGCCCCAGCATTTT.

The gene calls are TRBV7-3 and TRBJ2-1, with 8 bases fitting TRBD1. From germline, CDR1 is SGHTA and CDR2 FQGTGA. Trimming cost V 1 base and J 10 bases; bases outside gene matches: 15. The CDR3 covers 17 residues. The CDR3 is CASSLIGRDRPFREQFF. CDR3 sequence (DNA): TGTGCCAGCAGCTTAATAGGGCGGGACAGGCCCTTCAGAGAGCAGTTCTTC.

The J gene is TRBJ1-1, the V gene TRBV28; 7 nucleotides line up with TRBD1. V was clipped by 6 bases and J by 7 bases; unmatched bases: 5. Germline V gene data show CDR1 as MDHEN and CDR2 as SYDVKM. The CDR3 sequence is 12 residues long. The CDR3 loop is CASRTQGNEAFF. The CDR3 DNA reads as TGTGCCAGCAGAACACAGGGGAATGAAGCTTTCTTT.

In DNA, the CDR3 is TGTGCCAGCAGCTCGGCAGGGGGGACAGGGGTACTGGACGAGCAGTACTTC. Protein: CASSSAGGTGVLDEQYF. The rearrangement links TRBV9 to TRBJ2-7, with TRBD1 matching over 10 bases. The length of the CDR3 is 17 residues. Germline CDR1 is SGDLS and CDR2 is YYNGEE. After removal of 4 bases from V and 5 bases from J, the junction contained 15 bases not matched to a gene.

The chain joins TRBV24-1 to TRBJ1-3, with D uncertain. From germline, CDR1 is KGHDR and CDR2 SFDVKD. The V end was cut by 2 bases, the J end by 2 bases, with 12 bases between. CDR3 length equals 16 residues. The CDR3 loop reads CATSDSPGNAGNTIYF. Written as DNA, the CDR3 is TGTGCCACCAGTGATTCGCCGGGGAACGCTGGAAACACCATATATTTT.